The entry below gives a single TCR beta chain sequence along with its context. Its antigen is as yet unknown. Memory CD4+ cells were the fraction left after CD45RA+ naive selection. The sample comes from a study of shared clonotypes between healthy human individuals. Overall study: CD4 naive and CD4 memory each took three plates per donor, while CD8 naive took two and CD8 memory one. Study findings and constraints: Large sequencing depth failed to make sorted-subset sequencing complete, rarefaction showed. Naive CD4 clonotypes were shared across a few donors at roughly 4.6%.

Clones were read by immunoSEQ multiplex PCR, and TCRdb kept only the in-frame ones, dropping some. The sample holds about 2 million clones; 90% to 95% are singletons and the top ten take 0.1% to 0.15%. This TCR came from a man aged 18 to 35 in good health. Material: naive CD4+ T cells sorted from blood. As to subset: CD45RA+ positively selected.

The CDR3 DNA sequence: TGCGCCAGCAGCTTGGTGGCAGGGCTGCAAGAGACCCAGTACTTC. Translation: CASSLVAGLQETQYF. The genes are TRBV5-1 and TRBJ2-5; D might be TRBD1 (5 bases). Germline CDR1 reads SGHRS; CDR2 reads YFSETQ. The CDR3 totals 15 residues. The V and J ends lost 0 bases and 2 bases respectively, with 11 bases between them.